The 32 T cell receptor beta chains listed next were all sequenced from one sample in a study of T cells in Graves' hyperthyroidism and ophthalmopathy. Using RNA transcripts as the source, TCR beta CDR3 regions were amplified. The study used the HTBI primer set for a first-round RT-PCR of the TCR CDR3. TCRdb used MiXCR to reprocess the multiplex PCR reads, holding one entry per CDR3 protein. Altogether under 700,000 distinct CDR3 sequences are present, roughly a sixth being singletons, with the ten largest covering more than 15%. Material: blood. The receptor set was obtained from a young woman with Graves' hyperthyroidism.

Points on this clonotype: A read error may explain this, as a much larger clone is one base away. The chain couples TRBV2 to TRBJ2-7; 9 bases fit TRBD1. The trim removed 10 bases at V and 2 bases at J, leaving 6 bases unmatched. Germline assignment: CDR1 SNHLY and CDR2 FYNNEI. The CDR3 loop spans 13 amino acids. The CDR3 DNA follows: TGTGCCAAGGGAAGGACAGGGGCCTACGAGCAGTACTTC. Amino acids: CAKGRTGAYEQYF.

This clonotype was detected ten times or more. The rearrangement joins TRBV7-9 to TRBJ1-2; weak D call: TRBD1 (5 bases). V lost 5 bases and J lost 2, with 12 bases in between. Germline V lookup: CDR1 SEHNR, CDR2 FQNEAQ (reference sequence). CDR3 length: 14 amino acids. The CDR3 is CASSGGTVNYGYTF. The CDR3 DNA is TGTGCCAGCAGCGGTGGGACCGTAAACTATGGCTACACCTTC.

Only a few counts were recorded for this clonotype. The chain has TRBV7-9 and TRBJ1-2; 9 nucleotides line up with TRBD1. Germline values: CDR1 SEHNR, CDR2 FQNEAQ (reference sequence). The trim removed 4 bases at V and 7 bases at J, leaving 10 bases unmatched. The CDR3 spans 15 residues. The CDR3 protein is CASSSYWDRAAGYTF. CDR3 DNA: TGTGCCAGCAGCTCGTACTGGGACAGGGCTGCTGGCTACACCTTC.

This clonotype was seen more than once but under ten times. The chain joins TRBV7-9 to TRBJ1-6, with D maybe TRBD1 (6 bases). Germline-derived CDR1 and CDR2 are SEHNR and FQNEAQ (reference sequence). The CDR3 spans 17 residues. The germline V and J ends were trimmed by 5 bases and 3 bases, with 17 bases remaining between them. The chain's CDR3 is CASSLGALGLYNSPLHF. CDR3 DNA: TGTGCCAGCAGCCTGGGGGCGTTGGGCCTCTATAATTCACCCCTCCACTTT.

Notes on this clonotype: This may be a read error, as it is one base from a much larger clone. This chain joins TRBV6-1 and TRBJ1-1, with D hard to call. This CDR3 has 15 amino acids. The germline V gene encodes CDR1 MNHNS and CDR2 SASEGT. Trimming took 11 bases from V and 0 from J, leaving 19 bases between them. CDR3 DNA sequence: TGTGCCTCCGAAGCCGACGGCCTCATGAACACTGAAGCTTTCTTT. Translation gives CASEADGLMNTEAFF.

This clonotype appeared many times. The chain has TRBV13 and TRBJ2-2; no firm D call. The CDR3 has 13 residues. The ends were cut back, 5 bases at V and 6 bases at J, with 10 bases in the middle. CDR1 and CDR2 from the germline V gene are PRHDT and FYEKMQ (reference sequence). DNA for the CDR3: TGTGCCAGCAGCCCGCACAAGGCCGGGGAGCTGTTTTTT. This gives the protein CASSPHKAGELFF.

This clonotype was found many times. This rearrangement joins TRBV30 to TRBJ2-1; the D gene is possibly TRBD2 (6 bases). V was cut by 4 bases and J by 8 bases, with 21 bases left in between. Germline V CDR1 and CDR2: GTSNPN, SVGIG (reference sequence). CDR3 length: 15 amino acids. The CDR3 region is CAWTGGGTGLDEQFF. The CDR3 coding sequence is TGTGCCTGGACCGGCGGTGGGACTGGCCTCGATGAGCAGTTCTTC. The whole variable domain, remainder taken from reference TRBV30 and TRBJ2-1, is SQTIHQWPATLVQPVGSPLSLECTVEGTSNPNLYWYRQAAGRGLQLLFYSVGIGQISSEVPQNLSASRPQDRQFILSSKKLLLSDSGFYLCAWTGGGTGLDEQFFGPGTRLTVL.

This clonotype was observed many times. In nucleotides, the CDR3 is TGTGCCACCAGTCCCCGGGCAGGGGGACTTCAAGAGACCCAGTACTTC. This translates into CATSPRAGGLQETQYF. The chain links TRBV24-1 to TRBJ2-5; maybe TRBD1 (7 bases). The CDR3 contains 16 residues. Deletions cut 6 bases from V and 2 bases from J, with 18 bases between. The germline V gene has CDR1 KGHDR and CDR2 SFDVKD.

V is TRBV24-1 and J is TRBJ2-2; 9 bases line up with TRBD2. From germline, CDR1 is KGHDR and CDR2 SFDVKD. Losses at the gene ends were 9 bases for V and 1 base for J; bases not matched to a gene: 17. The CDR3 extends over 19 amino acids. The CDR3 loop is CATQLTAGLSGGNTGELFF. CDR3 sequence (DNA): TGTGCCACCCAGCTCACGGCCGGCCTTAGCGGGGGGAACACCGGGGAGCTGTTTTTT.

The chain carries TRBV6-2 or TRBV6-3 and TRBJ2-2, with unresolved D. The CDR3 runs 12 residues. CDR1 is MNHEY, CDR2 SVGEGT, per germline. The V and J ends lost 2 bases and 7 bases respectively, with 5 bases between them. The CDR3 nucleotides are TGTGCCAGCAGTTACACCAACGGGGAGCTGTTTTTT. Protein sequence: CASSYTNGELFF.

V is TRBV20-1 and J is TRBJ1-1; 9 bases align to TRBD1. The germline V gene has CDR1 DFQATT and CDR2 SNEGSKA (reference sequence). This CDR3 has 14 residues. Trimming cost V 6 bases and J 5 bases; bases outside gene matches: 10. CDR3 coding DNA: TGCAGTGCCCGAGTCCCGGGACAGGGAACTGAAGCTTTCTTT. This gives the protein CSARVPGQGTEAFF.

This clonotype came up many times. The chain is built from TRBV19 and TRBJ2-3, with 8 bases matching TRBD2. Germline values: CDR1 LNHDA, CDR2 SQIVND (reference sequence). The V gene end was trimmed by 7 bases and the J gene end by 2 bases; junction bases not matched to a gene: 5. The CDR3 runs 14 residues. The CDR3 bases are TGTGCCAGTAAGAGCGGGGGCCCCACAGATACGCAGTATTTT. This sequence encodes CASKSGGPTDTQYF.

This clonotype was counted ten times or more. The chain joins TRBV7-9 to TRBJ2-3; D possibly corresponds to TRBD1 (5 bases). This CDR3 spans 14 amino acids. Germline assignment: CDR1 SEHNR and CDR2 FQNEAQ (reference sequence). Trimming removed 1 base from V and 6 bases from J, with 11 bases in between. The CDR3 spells CASSLDQGLDTQYF. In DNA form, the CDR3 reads TGTGCCAGCAGCTTAGACCAGGGTCTCGATACGCAGTATTTT.

DNA of the CDR3: TGTGCCAGCAGTTTAGTGCAGGGCCACGAGCAGTACTTC. It translates to CASSLVQGHEQYF. The chain combines TRBV12-3 or TRBV12-4 with TRBJ2-7; D is perhaps TRBD1 (5 bases). The CDR3 sequence is 13 residues long. V lost 1 base and J 5 bases, leaving 9 bases between the germline ends.

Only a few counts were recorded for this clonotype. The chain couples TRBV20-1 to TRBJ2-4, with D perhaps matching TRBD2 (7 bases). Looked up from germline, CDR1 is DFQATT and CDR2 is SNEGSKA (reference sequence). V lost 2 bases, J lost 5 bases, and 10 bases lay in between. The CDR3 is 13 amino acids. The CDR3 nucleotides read TGCAGTGCTAGAAGGGGGGGCCAAAACATTCAGTACTTC. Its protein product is CSARRGGQNIQYF.

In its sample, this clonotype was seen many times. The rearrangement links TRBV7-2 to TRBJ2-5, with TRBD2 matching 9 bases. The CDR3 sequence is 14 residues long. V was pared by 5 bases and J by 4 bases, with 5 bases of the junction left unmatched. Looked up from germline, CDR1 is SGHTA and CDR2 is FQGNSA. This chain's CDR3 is CASSEQRGAETQYF. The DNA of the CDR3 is TGTGCCAGCAGCGAACAGCGGGGGGCAGAGACCCAGTACTTC.

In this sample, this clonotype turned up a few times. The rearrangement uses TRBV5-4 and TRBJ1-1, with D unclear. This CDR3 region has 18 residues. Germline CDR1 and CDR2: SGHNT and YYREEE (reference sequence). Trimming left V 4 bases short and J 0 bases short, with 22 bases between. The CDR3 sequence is CASSIGVGISRMNTEAFF. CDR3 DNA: TGTGCCAGCAGCATCGGAGTGGGGATTTCCCGGATGAACACTGAAGCTTTCTTT.

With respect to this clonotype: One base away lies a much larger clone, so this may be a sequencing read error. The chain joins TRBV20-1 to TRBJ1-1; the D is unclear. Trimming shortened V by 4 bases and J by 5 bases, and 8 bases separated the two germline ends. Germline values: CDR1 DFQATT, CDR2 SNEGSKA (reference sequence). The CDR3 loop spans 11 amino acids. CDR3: CSANGDTEAFF. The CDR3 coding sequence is TGCAGTGCTAACGGGGATACTGAAGCTTTCTTT.

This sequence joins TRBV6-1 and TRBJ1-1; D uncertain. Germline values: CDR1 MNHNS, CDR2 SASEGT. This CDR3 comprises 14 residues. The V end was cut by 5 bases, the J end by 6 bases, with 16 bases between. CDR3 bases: TGTGCCAGCAGTCCCGGCCCCCGTCCCGCTGAAGCTTTCTTT. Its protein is CASSPGPRPAEAFF.

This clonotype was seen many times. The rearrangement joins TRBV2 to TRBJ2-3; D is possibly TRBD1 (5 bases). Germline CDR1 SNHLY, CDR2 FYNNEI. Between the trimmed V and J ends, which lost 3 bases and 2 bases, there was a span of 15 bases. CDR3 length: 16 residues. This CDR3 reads CASSDRGLMATDTQYF. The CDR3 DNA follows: TGTGCCAGCAGTGATAGGGGATTAATGGCCACAGATACGCAGTATTTT.

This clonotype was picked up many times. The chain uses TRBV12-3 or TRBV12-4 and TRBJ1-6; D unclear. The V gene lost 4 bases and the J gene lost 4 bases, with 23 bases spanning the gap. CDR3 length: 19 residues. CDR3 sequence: CASSSSLEGRPLYNSPLHF. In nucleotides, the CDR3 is TGTGCCAGCAGTTCCTCCCTTGAGGGCAGGCCACTGTATAATTCACCCCTCCACTTT.

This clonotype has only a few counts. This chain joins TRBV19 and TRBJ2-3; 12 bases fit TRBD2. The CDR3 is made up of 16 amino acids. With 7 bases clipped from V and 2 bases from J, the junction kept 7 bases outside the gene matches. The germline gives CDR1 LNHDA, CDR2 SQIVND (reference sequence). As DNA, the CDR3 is TGTGCCAGTAAGAAGACTAGCGGGGGTCACACAGATACGCAGTATTTT. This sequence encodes CASKKTSGGHTDTQYF.

CDR3 nucleotides: TGTGCCAGCAGCTTAGACGACAGGGGAGGTCGCGGCTACACCTTC. Translating it yields CASSLDDRGGRGYTF. The V call is TRBV7-2, the J call TRBJ1-2; 8 nucleotides agree with TRBD1. Germline assignment: CDR1 SGHTA and CDR2 FQGNSA. V shed 1 base and J 8 bases; nucleotides not matched to a gene: 9. This CDR3 is built from 15 residues. The entire variable domain, with the rest obtained from reference TRBV7-2 and TRBJ1-2, is as follows: GAGVSQSPSNKVTEKGKDVELRCDPISGHTALYWYRQSLGQGLEFLIYFQGNSAPDKSGLPSDRFSAERTGGSVSTLTIQRTQQEDSAVYLCASSLDDRGGRGYTFGSGTRLTVV.

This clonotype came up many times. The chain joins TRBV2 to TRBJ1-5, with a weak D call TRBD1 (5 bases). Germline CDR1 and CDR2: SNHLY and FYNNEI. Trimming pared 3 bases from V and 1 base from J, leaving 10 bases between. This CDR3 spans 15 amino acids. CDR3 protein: CASSELRVSNQPQHF. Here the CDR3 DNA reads TGTGCCAGCAGTGAGCTCAGGGTGAGCAATCAGCCCCAGCATTTT.

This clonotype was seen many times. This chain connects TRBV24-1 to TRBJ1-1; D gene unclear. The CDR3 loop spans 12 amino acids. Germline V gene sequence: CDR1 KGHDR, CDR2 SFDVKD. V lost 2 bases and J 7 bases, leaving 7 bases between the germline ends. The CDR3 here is CATSDSRGEAFF. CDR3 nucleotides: TGTGCCACCAGTGATTCGCGGGGTGAAGCTTTCTTT.

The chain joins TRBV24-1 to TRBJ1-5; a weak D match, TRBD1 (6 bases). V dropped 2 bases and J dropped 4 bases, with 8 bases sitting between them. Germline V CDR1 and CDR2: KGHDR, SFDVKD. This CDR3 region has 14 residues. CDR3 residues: CATSDSQGNQPQHF. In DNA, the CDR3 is TGTGCCACCAGTGATTCCCAGGGGAATCAGCCCCAGCATTTT.

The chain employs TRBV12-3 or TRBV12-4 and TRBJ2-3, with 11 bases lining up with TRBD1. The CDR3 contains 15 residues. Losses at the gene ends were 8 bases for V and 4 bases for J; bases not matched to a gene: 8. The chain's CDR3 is CASQTDRGPADTQYF. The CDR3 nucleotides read TGTGCCAGCCAGACGGACAGGGGGCCGGCAGATACGCAGTATTTT.

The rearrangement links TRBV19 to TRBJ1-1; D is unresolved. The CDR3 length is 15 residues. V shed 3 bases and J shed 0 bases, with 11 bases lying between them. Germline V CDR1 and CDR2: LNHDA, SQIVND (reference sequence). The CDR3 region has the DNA TGTGCCAGTAGTATCCGGAGGATCATGAACACTGAAGCTTTCTTT. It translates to CASSIRRIMNTEAFF.

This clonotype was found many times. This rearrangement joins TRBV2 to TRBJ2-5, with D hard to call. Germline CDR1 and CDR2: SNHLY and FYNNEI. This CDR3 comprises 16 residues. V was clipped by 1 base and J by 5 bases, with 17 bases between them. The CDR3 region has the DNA TGTGCCAGCAGTGAAGTCGACCGAGGCGGTGGGGAGACCCAGTACTTC. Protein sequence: CASSEVDRGGGETQYF.

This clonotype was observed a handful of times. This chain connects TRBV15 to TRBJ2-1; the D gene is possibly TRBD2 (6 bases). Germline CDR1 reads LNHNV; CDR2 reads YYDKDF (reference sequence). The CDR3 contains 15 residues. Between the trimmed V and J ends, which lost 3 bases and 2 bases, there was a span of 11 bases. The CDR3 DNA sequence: TGTGCCACCAGCAGCGGGACGGGGGCCTACAATGAGCAGTTCTTC. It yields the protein CATSSGTGAYNEQFF. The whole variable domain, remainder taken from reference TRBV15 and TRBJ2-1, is DAMVIQNPRYQVTQFGKPVTLSCSQTLNHNVMYWYQQKSSQAPKLLFHYYDKDFNNEADTPDNFQSRRPNTSFCFLDIRSPGLGDTAMYLCATSSGTGAYNEQFFGPGTRLTVL.

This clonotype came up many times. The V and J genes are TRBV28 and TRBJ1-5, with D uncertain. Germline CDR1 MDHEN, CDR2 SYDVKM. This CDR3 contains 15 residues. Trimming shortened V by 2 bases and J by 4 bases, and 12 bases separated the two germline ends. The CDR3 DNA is TGTGCCAGCAGTTTACTTTCCTTACTGAATCAGCCCCAGCATTTT. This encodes CASSLLSLLNQPQHF.

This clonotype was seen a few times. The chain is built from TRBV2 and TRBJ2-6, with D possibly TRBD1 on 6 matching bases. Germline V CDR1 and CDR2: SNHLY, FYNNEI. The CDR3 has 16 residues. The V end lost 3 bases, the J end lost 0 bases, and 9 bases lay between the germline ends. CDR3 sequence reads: CASSDDRSSGANVLTF. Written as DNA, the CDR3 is TGTGCCAGCAGTGATGACAGGAGCTCTGGGGCCAACGTCCTGACTTTC.